This entry features one T cell receptor (beta chain) sequence. In the original processing: It was from reference gene primer amplification that nucleated cell counts were estimated. Using immunoSEQ multiplex PCR, the repertoire was profiled, and TCRdb retains in-frame clones only, with some absent. V and J calls and clone size are as listed in that table; D and trimming were resolved from the DNA. The sample consists of roughly 130,000 clones, almost 85% of them appearing once. Germline values: CDR1 SGHRS, CDR2 YFSETQ. The CDR3 consists of 15 residues. The trim removed 3 bases at V and 5 bases at J, leaving 8 bases unmatched. These data originate in a study of blood T cell repertoires in COVID-19. Overall study context: Material from acute and convalescent COVID-19 was sourced from the United States, Italy and Spain. Sample material is recorded as cDNA or gDNA derived from T cells, B-cell-depleted T cells, or PBMCs.

Sequenced: peripheral blood. This receptor was taken from a young woman who had recovered from COVID-19. The rearrangement links TRBV5-1 to TRBJ2-4; TRBD2 matches at 7 bases. CDR3 loop: CASSSGGGGENIQYF. CDR3 in DNA: TGCGCCAGCAGCTCGGGAGGAGGCGGGGAAAACATTCAGTACTTC.